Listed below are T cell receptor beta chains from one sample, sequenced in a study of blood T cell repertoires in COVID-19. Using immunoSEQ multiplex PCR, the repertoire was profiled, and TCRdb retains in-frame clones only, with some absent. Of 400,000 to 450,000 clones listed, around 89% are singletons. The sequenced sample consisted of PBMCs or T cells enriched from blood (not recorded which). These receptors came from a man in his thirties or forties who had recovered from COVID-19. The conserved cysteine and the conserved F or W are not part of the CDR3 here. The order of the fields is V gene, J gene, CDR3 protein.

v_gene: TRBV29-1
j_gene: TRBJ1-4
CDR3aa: SVELSGTVNEKLF

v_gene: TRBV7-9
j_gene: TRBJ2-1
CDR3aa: ASSLAQGTGGYQF

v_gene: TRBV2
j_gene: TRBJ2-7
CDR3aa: ASSAVLAGSEQY

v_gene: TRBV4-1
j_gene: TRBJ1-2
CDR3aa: ASSQERFPPAASGYT

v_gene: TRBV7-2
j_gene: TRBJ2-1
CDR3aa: ASSSLAYEQF

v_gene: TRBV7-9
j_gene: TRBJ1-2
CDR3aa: ASSLRAGVGYT

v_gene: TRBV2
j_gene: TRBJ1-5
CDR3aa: ASRLDRVDQPQH

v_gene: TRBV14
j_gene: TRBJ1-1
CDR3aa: ASSQFFRVTNTEAF

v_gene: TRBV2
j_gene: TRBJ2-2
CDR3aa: ASNRQGENTGELF

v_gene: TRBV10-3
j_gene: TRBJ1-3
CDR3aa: AISNGNTIY

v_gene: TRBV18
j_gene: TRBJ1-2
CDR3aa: ASSPYLNSGTAGDNYGYT

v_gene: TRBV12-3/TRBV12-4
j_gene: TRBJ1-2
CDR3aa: ASSPRDSSYT

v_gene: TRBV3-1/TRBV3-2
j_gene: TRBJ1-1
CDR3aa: ASSQTRENTEAF

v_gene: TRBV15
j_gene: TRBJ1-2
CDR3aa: ATSRDQAGLYGYT

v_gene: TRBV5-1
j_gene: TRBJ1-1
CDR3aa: ASSSLQGTNTEAF

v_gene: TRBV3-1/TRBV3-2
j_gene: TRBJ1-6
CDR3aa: ASSQGAQGGISPLH

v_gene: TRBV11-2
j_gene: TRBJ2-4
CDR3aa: ASSLSARGAKNIQY

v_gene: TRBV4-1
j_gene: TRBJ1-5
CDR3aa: ASSQEPGTGRFQPQH

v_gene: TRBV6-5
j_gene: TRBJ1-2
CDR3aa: ASSSFPGYGYT

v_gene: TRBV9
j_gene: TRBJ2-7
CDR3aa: ASSETSGRVYEQY

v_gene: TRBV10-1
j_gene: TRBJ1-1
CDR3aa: ASSPGQGFTEAF

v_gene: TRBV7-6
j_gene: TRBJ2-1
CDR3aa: ASSLQGSSYNEQF

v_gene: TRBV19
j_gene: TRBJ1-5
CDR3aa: ASSPGGTVSNQPQH

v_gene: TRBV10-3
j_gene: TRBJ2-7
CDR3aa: AIRTEPNSREQY

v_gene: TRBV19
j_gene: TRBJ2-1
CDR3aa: ASNGAGGPSYNEQF

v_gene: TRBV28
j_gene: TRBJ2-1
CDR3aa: ASSTTIPAVGEQF

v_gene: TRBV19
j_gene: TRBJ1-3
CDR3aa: ASSFRTGGSSGNTIY

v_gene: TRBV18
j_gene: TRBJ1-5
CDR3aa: ASSGSEEQPQH

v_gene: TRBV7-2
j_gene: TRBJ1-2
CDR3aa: ASSPRDRAFSDYT

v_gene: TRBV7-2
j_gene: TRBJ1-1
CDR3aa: ASSLEQGAHTEAF

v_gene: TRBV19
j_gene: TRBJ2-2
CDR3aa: ASSTHSRTGSGELF

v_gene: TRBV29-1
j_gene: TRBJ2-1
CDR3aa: SVEGRFNEQF

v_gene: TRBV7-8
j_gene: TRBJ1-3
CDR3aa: ASSFGQSRTGNTIY

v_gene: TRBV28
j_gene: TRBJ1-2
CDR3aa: ASGEANSHYGYT

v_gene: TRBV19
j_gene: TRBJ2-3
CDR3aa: ASSISDTQY

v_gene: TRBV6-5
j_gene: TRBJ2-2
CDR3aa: ASIPEEGTGELF

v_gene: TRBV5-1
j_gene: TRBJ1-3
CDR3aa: ASSSTGPSGNTIY

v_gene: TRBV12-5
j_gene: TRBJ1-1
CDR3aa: ASGLARGTEAF

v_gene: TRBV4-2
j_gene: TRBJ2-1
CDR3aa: ASSQEASGRADNEQF

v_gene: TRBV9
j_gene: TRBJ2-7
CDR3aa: ASSVSGQGTYEQY

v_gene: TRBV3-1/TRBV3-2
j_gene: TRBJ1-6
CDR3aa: ASSQDSGGNSPLH

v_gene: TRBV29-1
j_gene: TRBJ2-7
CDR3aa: SVGEGPYEQY

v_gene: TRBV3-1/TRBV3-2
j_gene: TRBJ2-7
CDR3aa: ASSTQAPGLGGSKPYEQY

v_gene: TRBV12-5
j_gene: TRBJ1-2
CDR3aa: ASGNQGLSGYT

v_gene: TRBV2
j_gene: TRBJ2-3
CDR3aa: ASTNLRSDTQY

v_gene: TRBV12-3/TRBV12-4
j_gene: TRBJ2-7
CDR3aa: ASTRDTYEQY

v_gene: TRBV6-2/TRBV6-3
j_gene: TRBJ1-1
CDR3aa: ASSYSTGWGTTNTEAF